Presented here are 18 T cell receptor beta chains from one specimen sequenced in a study of shared clonotypes between healthy human individuals. The table came from immunoSEQ multiplex PCR; TCRdb's copy has only in-frame clones and leaves some out. The data hold 950,000 to 1,200,000 clones, with 70% to 85% observed a single time. Sequenced material: memory CD4+ T cells from PBMCs. As to subset: CD45RA-negative fraction. Every receptor here comes from a man between 18 and 29 years old in good health. Some clones in this sample may be carry-over from other donors' samples.

The rearrangement links TRBV11-2 to TRBJ1-4; D is ambiguous. The V end was cut by 4 bases, the J end by 7 bases, with 16 bases between. CDR1 SGHAT and CDR2 FQNNGV come from the germline V gene. This CDR3 is built from 15 residues. The CDR3 DNA reads TGTGCCAGCAGCTCCCCCATCGGTCTGCGTGAAAAACTGTTTTTT. As protein: CASSSPIGLREKLFF. Combining the CDR3 with reference TRBV11-2 and TRBJ1-4 gives the whole variable domain EAGVAQSPRYKIIEKRQSVAFWCNPISGHATLYWYQQILGQGPKLLIQFQNNGVVDDSQLPKDRFSAERLKGVDSTLKIQPAKLEDSAVYLCASSSPIGLREKLFFGSGTQLSVL.

With regard to this clone: The same CDR3 is also encoded by other DNA sequences in this sample. The chain joins TRBV27 to TRBJ2-7; no clear D gene. Germline lookup yields CDR1 MNHEY and CDR2 SMNVEV (reference sequence). V lost 3 bases to trimming and J lost 3 bases, with 9 bases between them. The CDR3 sequence is 13 residues long. The DNA of the CDR3 is TGTGCCAGCAGTTTTAAGGGCGGCTACGAGCAGTACTTC. It translates to CASSFKGGYEQYF.

V gene TRBV5-6 combines with J gene TRBJ2-5; no reliable D call. V was pared by 4 bases and J by 5 bases, with 9 bases between. The CDR3 loop spans 12 amino acids. The germline CDR1 and CDR2 sequences are SGHDT and YYEEEE. CDR3 amino acids: CASSRVGETQYF. CDR3 nucleotides: TGTGCCAGCAGCCGGGTGGGCGAGACCCAGTACTTC.

This clone has a handful of counts. J is TRBJ2-1 and V is TRBV28; 7 bases line up with TRBD2. This CDR3 contains 14 residues. V lost 11 bases and J lost 5; bases outside the gene matches: 12. Looked up from germline, CDR1 is MDHEN and CDR2 is SYDVKM. CDR3 loop: CAAGGSRYNNEQFF. CDR3 nucleotides: TGTGCCGCAGGCGGGAGTAGGTACAACAATGAGCAGTTCTTC.

The gene calls are TRBV28 and TRBJ1-2; D ambiguous. This CDR3 has 13 residues. Germline CDR1 is MDHEN and CDR2 is SYDVKM. Trimming pared 5 bases from V and 2 bases from J, leaving 9 bases between. The CDR3 DNA follows: TGTGCCAGCAGTGCGGACGGGAACTATGGCTACACCTTC. Protein: CASSADGNYGYTF.

For this clone: The junction does not match germline at one end; this may be a read error. The chain couples TRBV6-1 to TRBJ2-7; the match to TRBD2 covers 9 bases. CDR3 length equals 13 residues. CDR1 and CDR2 (germline): MNHNS, SASEGT. The CDR3 DNA reads TGTGCCAGCAGTGAAGCGTGGGGGCTAGCGGGACACTTC. It translates to CASSEAWGLAGHF.

The rearrangement links TRBV7-2 to TRBJ2-2; D call uncertain. Deletions cut 2 bases from V and 6 bases from J, with 7 bases between. The length of the CDR3 is 13 residues. Germline CDR1 reads SGHTA; CDR2 reads FQGNSA. CDR3 nucleotides: TGTGCCAGCAGCTTACTTGGAGCCGGGGAGCTGTTTTTT. Encoded protein: CASSLLGAGELFF.

The rearrangement uses TRBV28 and TRBJ2-5, with TRBD2 matching over 8 bases. Germline CDR1 reads MDHEN; CDR2 reads SYDVKM. CDR3 size: 14 residues. V lost 6 bases to trimming and J lost 5 bases; unmatched junction nucleotides: 8. CDR3: CASRTAGVGETQYF. As DNA, the CDR3 is TGTGCCAGCAGGACAGCGGGAGTCGGGGAGACCCAGTACTTC.

The genes are TRBV4-1 and TRBJ2-6; unclear D gene. Germline CDR1 is MGHRA and CDR2 is YSYEKL. V lost 2 bases to trimming and J lost 0 bases, with 5 bases between them. The CDR3 sequence is 15 residues long. CDR3 in amino acids: CASSQRASGANVLTF. CDR3 in DNA: TGCGCCAGCAGCCAAAGGGCCTCTGGGGCCAACGTCCTGACTTTC.

The chain uses TRBV4-1 and TRBJ1-5; D call uncertain. Trimming pared 1 base from V and 5 bases from J, leaving 12 bases between. CDR3 length equals 15 residues. The germline V gene encodes CDR1 MGHRA and CDR2 YSYEKL. CDR3 region: CASSQGRFRDQPQHF. CDR3 in DNA: TGCGCCAGCAGCCAAGGCAGATTTCGCGATCAGCCCCAGCATTTT.

V and J are TRBV19 and TRBJ1-2; 11 bases align to TRBD1. This CDR3 comprises 16 residues. Germline-derived CDR1 and CDR2 are LNHDA and SQIVND (reference sequence). The trim removed 5 bases at V and 4 bases at J, leaving 9 bases unmatched. The chain's CDR3 is CASSDGHGTGGYGYTF. CDR3 DNA: TGTGCCAGTAGTGATGGCCACGGGACAGGGGGCTATGGCTACACCTTC.

The CDR3 coding sequence is TGTGCCAGCAGCTTTTCCGGGGGCGTCACTGAAGCTTTCTTT. Protein: CASSFSGGVTEAFF. The rearrangement uses TRBV7-9 and TRBJ1-1, with D maybe TRBD1 (6 bases). Trimming removed 3 bases at V and 4 bases at J, with 12 bases between. Germline CDR1 is SEHNR and CDR2 is FQNEAQ (reference sequence). The CDR3 consists of 14 residues.

The sample holds one count of this clone. The rearrangement joins TRBV5-1 to TRBJ2-1, with D perhaps being TRBD1 or TRBD2 (6 bases each). Deletions cut 4 bases from V and 5 bases from J, with 16 bases between. CDR3 length equals 15 residues. Germline V gene data show CDR1 as SGHRS and CDR2 as YFSETQ. The CDR3 loop is CASSPGASTNNEQFF. The CDR3 DNA follows: TGCGCCAGCAGCCCGGGGGCTAGCACGAACAATGAGCAGTTCTTC.

This chain uses TRBV5-8 with TRBJ1-2; D perhaps matches TRBD1 (6 bases). V lost 1 base and J lost 4, with 17 bases in between. The CDR3 extends over 16 amino acids. Germline V lookup: CDR1 SGHTS, CDR2 YDEGEE. CDR3 coding DNA: TGTGCCAGCAGCTTGCGGGGGGCGAAGGTCCGCTATGGCTACACCTTC. Residues: CASSLRGAKVRYGYTF.

The V call is TRBV29-1, the J call TRBJ2-3; D not certain. From germline, CDR1 is SQVTM and CDR2 ANQGSEA. The CDR3 length is 11 residues. Deletions cut 5 bases from V and 4 bases from J, with 7 bases between. In nucleotides, the CDR3 is TGCAGCGTTTCTATCCCAGATACGCAGTATTTT. Its translation is CSVSIPDTQYF.

V and J are TRBV2 and TRBJ2-1, with 13 bases aligning to TRBD2. This CDR3 comprises 14 residues. Per germline, CDR1 SNHLY and CDR2 FYNNEI. With 8 bases clipped from V and 6 bases from J, the junction kept 4 bases outside the gene matches. As DNA, the CDR3 is TGTGCCAGCCGTACTAGCGGGAGGGCCAATGAGCAGTTCTTC. Its translation is CASRTSGRANEQFF.

J is TRBJ2-5 and V is TRBV30; perhaps TRBD1 as D (7 bases). Germline CDR1 and CDR2: GTSNPN and SVGIG (reference sequence). Trimming took 4 bases from V and 7 from J, leaving 19 bases between them. The CDR3 sequence is 14 residues long. In DNA form, the CDR3 reads TGTGCCTGGACATCAGGGGGGTCCGTTGTGACCCAGTACTTC. It is translated as CAWTSGGSVVTQYF.

Turning to this clone: Other DNA sequences of this sample code for an identical CDR3. J is TRBJ2-7 and V is TRBV27; TRBD2 matches at 8 bases. The germline CDR1 and CDR2 sequences are MNHEY and SMNVEV (reference sequence). The junction had 1 base not matched to a gene; V was cut back by 3 bases and J by 3 bases. The CDR3 spans 13 residues. The DNA for the CDR3 is TGTGCCAGCAGTTTTGCGGGAGGCTACGAGCAGTACTTC. Protein product: CASSFAGGYEQYF.